This is a list of T cell receptor beta chains from one sample in a study of T cell responses to AZD1222 COVID-19 vaccine. Clones were sequenced by immunoSEQ multiplex PCR, and TCRdb holds only the in-frame ones, with some missing. The table records around 84,000 clones, approximately 91% of them present only once. The sequencing used peripheral blood, collected on day 0 of AZD1222 vaccination. Receptors originate from an adult in good health. Both conserved end residues are part of each CDR3. D genes are given only for firm matches. For some rows the clone size is stated as once, few or many, or as a class when expanded; others skip it.

V gene	J gene	D gene	clone size	CDR3 DNA	CDR3 protein
TRBV28	TRBJ1-1	TRBD1	NA	TGTGCCAGCACCCTGACAGGGGGCTACACTGAAGCTTTCTTT	CASTLTGGYTEAFF
TRBV7-9	TRBJ1-1	NA	once	TGTGCCAGCAGCTTCGGGGCAGATGAAGCTTTCTTT	CASSFGADEAFF
TRBV4-2	TRBJ2-1	TRBD2	once	TGTGCCAGCAGCCAAGAGTTGGGGATAGCGGGATCCTACAATGAGCAGTTCTTC	CASSQELGIAGSYNEQFF
TRBV5-1	TRBJ2-7	TRBD2	NA	TGCGCCAGCAGCTCCCTTAGCGGGAGCTCCTACGAGCAGTACTTC	CASSSLSGSSYEQYF
TRBV20-1	TRBJ2-7	NA	NA	TGCAGTGCTAGAGTAAGGGACGAGCAGTACTTC	CSARVRDEQYF
TRBV10-2	TRBJ1-5	TRBD1	NA	TGCGCCAGCCAAACAGGGGGCTGGAATCAGCCCCAGCATTTT	CASQTGGWNQPQHF
TRBV6-6	TRBJ1-1	NA	NA	TGTGCCAGCAGTTACCAGGGAAGGACTGAAGCTTTCTTT	CASSYQGRTEAFF
TRBV15	TRBJ2-5	NA	NA	TGTGCCACCAGCAGAGATCTGGGGGAAGAGACCCAGTACTTC	CATSRDLGEETQYF
TRBV5-1	TRBJ2-7	NA	NA	TGCGCCAGCAGCCATGAAATCTGGGCGGAACAGTACTTC	CASSHEIWAEQYF
TRBV14	TRBJ1-3	NA	medium-sized	TGTGCCAGCAGCCAAGGGGGTAATAGAAACACCATATATTTT	CASSQGGNRNTIYF
TRBV9	TRBJ2-7	NA	NA	TGTGCCAGCAGCCCCAGGGCCTACGAGCAGTACTTC	CASSPRAYEQYF
TRBV5-4	TRBJ2-5	NA	NA	TGTGCCAGCAGCTTGGGGCGCCTCCAAGAGACCCAGTACTTC	CASSLGRLQETQYF
TRBV9	TRBJ2-7	NA	NA	TGTGCCAGCAGCGTAGGGTCTAGCGTCACCGAGCAGTACTTC	CASSVGSSVTEQYF
TRBV7-6	TRBJ2-1	TRBD2	NA	TGTGCCAGCAGTCTCAGTTTAGCGGGAGACAATGAGCAGTTCTTC	CASSLSLAGDNEQFF
TRBV11-2	TRBJ2-3	TRBD1	NA	TGTGCCAGCAGCCGACAGGGGCACACAGATACGCAGTATTTT	CASSRQGHTDTQYF
TRBV9	TRBJ2-3	TRBD2	NA	TGTGCCAGCAGCGTAGACTTGGCGGGAGGAAGCACAGATACGCAGTATTTT	CASSVDLAGGSTDTQYF
TRBV27	TRBJ1-6	TRBD1	NA	TGTGCCAGCAGTACACCGACAGGGCCGAATTCACCCCTCCACTTT	CASSTPTGPNSPLHF
TRBV6-6	TRBJ2-5	NA	NA	TGTGCCAGCAGTTTAAGTCGACAGGAGACCCAGTACTTC	CASSLSRQETQYF
TRBV6-5	TRBJ1-5	NA	NA	TGTGCCAGCAGTCGGGCCCCAGGGTCCTCTGAGCCCCAGCATTTT	CASSRAPGSSEPQHF
TRBV11-1	TRBJ2-2	NA	NA	TGTGCCAGCAGCTTCGCCAGTAACACCGGGGAGCTGTTTTTT	CASSFASNTGELFF
TRBV7-8	TRBJ1-1	NA	NA	TGTGCCAGCAGCCAAAAAAGGGGAGTGGGCACTGAAGCTTTCTTT	CASSQKRGVGTEAFF
TRBV4-3	TRBJ1-1	NA	NA	TGCGCCAGCAGCCGAACATGGAACACTGAAGCTTTCTTT	CASSRTWNTEAFF
TRBV19	TRBJ1-5	NA	NA	TGTGCCAGTAGTCCTCAAAGACAGGTTAACAATCAGCCCCAGCATTTT	CASSPQRQVNNQPQHF
TRBV27	TRBJ1-1	NA	NA	TGTGCCAGCAGTTGGGGGTCCCTGAACACTGAAGCTTTCTTT	CASSWGSLNTEAFF
TRBV6-5	TRBJ1-4	NA	few	TGTGCCAGCAGTTACACAGGACAGAGTAATGAAAAACTGTTTTTT	CASSYTGQSNEKLFF
TRBV5-1	TRBJ1-1	TRBD1	NA	TGCGCCAGCAGCCAGGACAGGATGATCACTGAAGCTTTCTTT	CASSQDRMITEAFF
TRBV7-9	TRBJ2-5	NA	NA	TGTGCCAGCAGCTCCCGCAAGACCCAGTACTTC	CASSSRKTQYF
TRBV10-2	TRBJ1-2	NA	NA	TGCGCCACGGGGTCCCTCGCCGGCTATGGCTACACCTTC	CATGSLAGYGYTF
TRBV28	TRBJ1-2	TRBD1	NA	TGTGCCAGCACTCCGGCGGACAGGGGTGGCTACACCTTC	CASTPADRGGYTF
TRBV15	TRBJ1-2	NA	NA	TGTGCCACCAGCAGAGGGCATCTAGGATTCTATGGCTACACCTTC	CATSRGHLGFYGYTF
TRBV18	TRBJ2-1	TRBD2	NA	TGTGCCAGCTCACCCGGACTAGCGGGAGGCAATGAGCAGTTCTTC	CASSPGLAGGNEQFF
TRBV13	TRBJ1-3	NA	NA	TGTGCCAGCAGCCGCTCTGGAAACACCATATATTTT	CASSRSGNTIYF
TRBV5-6	TRBJ2-7	NA	NA	TGTGCCAGCAGCCCACAGACAGATACCAGCTCCTACGAGCAGTACTTC	CASSPQTDTSSYEQYF
TRBV10-3	TRBJ2-5	NA	NA	TGTGCCATCAGTGAGTCAGGGGGGGTCCAAGAGACCCAGTACTTC	CAISESGGVQETQYF
TRBV7-9	TRBJ2-1	NA	NA	TGTGCCAGCAGCCGCGCGGTAGGTCCCAGCTCCTACAATGAGCAGTTCTTC	CASSRAVGPSSYNEQFF
TRBV5-6	TRBJ1-5	NA	once	TGTGCCAGCAGCCCGGTGGGCAATCAGCCCCAGCATTTT	CASSPVGNQPQHF
TRBV6-5	TRBJ1-3	NA	once	TGTGCCAGCACTGGGACTTTTGGAAACACCATATATTTT	CASTGTFGNTIYF
TRBV4-1	TRBJ1-1	TRBD1	once	TGCGCCAGCACCCTGCGCGCAGGGGGTGACACTGAAGCTTTCTTT	CASTLRAGGDTEAFF
TRBV10-3	TRBJ1-2	NA	NA	TGTGCCATCAGTGAGTCGAGGGAAGCATCTAACTATGGCTACACCTTC	CAISESREASNYGYTF
TRBV5-4	TRBJ1-3	NA	NA	TGTGCCAGCAGCAACGGAGGGTTTCCTGGAAACACCATATATTTT	CASSNGGFPGNTIYF
TRBV9	TRBJ2-2	NA	once	TGTGCCAGCAACGAACGGGACACCGGGGAGCTGTTTTTT	CASNERDTGELFF
TRBV19	TRBJ1-5	TRBD1	NA	TGTGCCAGTAGTCTCCTTCGACAGGGTATGTTTGTCAGCAATCAGCCCCAGCATTTT	CASSLLRQGMFVSNQPQHF
TRBV30	TRBJ1-1	NA	NA	TGTGCCTGGACCAGTTCGAACACTGAAGCTTTCTTT	CAWTSSNTEAFF
TRBV6-5	TRBJ2-3	TRBD2	NA	TGTGCCAGCAGGGGACTAGCGGGAGCAACAGATACGCAGTATTTT	CASRGLAGATDTQYF
TRBV10-1	TRBJ1-1	TRBD1	NA	TGCGCCAGCAGAAGGACAGGGAACACTGAAGCTTTCTTT	CASRRTGNTEAFF
TRBV5-1	TRBJ2-1	TRBD2	NA	TGCGCCAGCAATCCCAGCGGGATCGTCAATGAGCAGTTCTTC	CASNPSGIVNEQFF
TRBV5-1	TRBJ2-3	TRBD2	NA	TGCGCCAGCAGCTTGGTGACTAGCGGGAGACATACGCAGTATTTT	CASSLVTSGRHTQYF
TRBV7-9	TRBJ1-2	NA	NA	TGTGCCAGCAGCTCAGACGGATATTATGGCTACACCTTC	CASSSDGYYGYTF
TRBV7-8	TRBJ1-2	TRBD1	few	TGTGCCAGCTCTCCAGGGGGGACTCCTTGGGGCTACACCTTC	CASSPGGTPWGYTF
TRBV4-1	TRBJ1-4	NA	NA	TGCGCCAGCAGCCATCCCAGCCGGGACACGAGTGAAAAACTGTTTTTT	CASSHPSRDTSEKLFF
TRBV4-2	TRBJ2-7	NA	NA	TGTGCCAGCAGCCAAGAAACGGCCAGAGGGAGCTCCGAGCAGTACTTC	CASSQETARGSSEQYF
TRBV28	TRBJ2-1	TRBD1	once	TGTGCCAGCAGAACAGGGGACCGCTACAATGAGCAGTTCTTC	CASRTGDRYNEQFF
TRBV30	TRBJ1-3	NA	NA	TGTGCCTGGAGTGTAGGGCTCTCTGGAAACACCATATATTTT	CAWSVGLSGNTIYF